Listed below are T cell receptor beta chains from one sample, sequenced in a study of CD8 T cells in Susac syndrome. TCRdb reprocessed the immunoSEQ multiplex PCR reads with MiXCR, giving one entry per CDR3 protein. The data contain approximately 190,000 distinct CDR3 sequences, about 95% of them singletons. Material for sequencing was CD8+ T cells from PBMCs. The origin of the receptors is a human donor with Susac syndrome. CDR3s include the opening cysteine and the closing phenylalanine or tryptophan. A D gene is named only where the DNA matches it firmly. The size of a clone is reported for some rows only, either as once, few or many, or as a class for expanded clones.

j_gene: TRBJ1-4
abundance: -
d_gene: TRBD1
v_gene: TRBV6-5
CDR3aa: CASSGTGDGKLFF
CDR3nt: TGTGCCAGCAGTGGGACAGGCGATGGAAAACTGTTTTTT

j_gene: TRBJ1-2
abundance: -
d_gene: -
v_gene: TRBV7-9
CDR3aa: CASSLTGQPYGYTF
CDR3nt: TGTGCCAGCAGCTTAACTGGACAACCATATGGCTACACCTTC

j_gene: TRBJ2-3
abundance: -
d_gene: TRBD1
v_gene: TRBV24-1
CDR3aa: CATRGDRSTDTQYF
CDR3nt: TGTGCCACCAGAGGGGACAGAAGCACAGATACGCAGTATTTT

j_gene: TRBJ2-1
abundance: -
d_gene: TRBD2
v_gene: TRBV2
CDR3aa: CASSEASGRPNEQFF
CDR3nt: TGTGCCAGCAGTGAAGCCAGCGGGAGGCCCAATGAGCAGTTCTTC

j_gene: TRBJ2-3
abundance: -
d_gene: -
v_gene: TRBV9
CDR3aa: CASSVTAGTDTQYF
CDR3nt: TGTGCCAGCAGCGTAACGGCCGGCACAGATACGCAGTATTTT

j_gene: TRBJ2-2
abundance: -
d_gene: -
v_gene: TRBV9
CDR3aa: CASSPAMNTGELFF
CDR3nt: TGTGCCAGCAGCCCGGCCATGAACACCGGGGAGCTGTTTTTT

j_gene: TRBJ1-1
abundance: -
d_gene: -
v_gene: TRBV4-1
CDR3aa: CASSQDSMNTEAFF
CDR3nt: TGCGCCAGCAGCCAAGATAGTATGAACACTGAAGCTTTCTTT

j_gene: TRBJ2-3
abundance: -
d_gene: -
v_gene: TRBV5-1
CDR3aa: CASSLSDTTDTQYF
CDR3nt: TGCGCCAGCAGCTTGTCGGACACCACAGATACGCAGTATTTT

j_gene: TRBJ2-7
abundance: -
d_gene: TRBD1
v_gene: TRBV4-1
CDR3aa: CASSQGGDRVREQYF
CDR3nt: TGCGCCAGCAGCCAAGGTGGGGACAGGGTTCGCGAGCAGTACTTC

j_gene: TRBJ2-1
abundance: -
d_gene: TRBD2
v_gene: TRBV20-1
CDR3aa: CSARGGAGGLYNEQFF
CDR3nt: TGCAGTGCTAGAGGTGGCGCGGGAGGGCTCTACAATGAGCAGTTCTTC

j_gene: TRBJ2-7
abundance: -
d_gene: TRBD2
v_gene: TRBV5-4
CDR3aa: CASSPTSGRLREQYF
CDR3nt: TGTGCCAGCAGTCCGACTAGCGGGAGATTGCGCGAGCAGTACTTC

j_gene: TRBJ2-1
abundance: -
d_gene: TRBD2
v_gene: TRBV12-3/TRBV12-4
CDR3aa: CASSLAKGGGTYHEQFF
CDR3nt: TGTGCCAGCAGTTTGGCCAAGGGCGGGGGGACCTACCATGAGCAGTTCTTC

j_gene: TRBJ1-2
abundance: -
d_gene: TRBD1
v_gene: TRBV4-1
CDR3aa: CASSPPTGDPYGYTF
CDR3nt: TGCGCCAGCAGTCCTCCGACAGGGGATCCTTATGGCTACACCTTC

j_gene: TRBJ2-1
abundance: -
d_gene: TRBD2
v_gene: TRBV11-2
CDR3aa: CASSSRGDNEQFF
CDR3nt: TGTGCCAGCTCTTCACGGGGGGACAATGAGCAGTTCTTC

j_gene: TRBJ2-7
abundance: -
d_gene: -
v_gene: TRBV3-1
CDR3aa: CASSPADRLYEQYF
CDR3nt: TGTGCCAGCAGCCCCGCCGACCGACTCTACGAGCAGTACTTC

j_gene: TRBJ1-3
abundance: -
d_gene: -
v_gene: TRBV29-1
CDR3aa: CSGDGPDSDSGNTIYF
CDR3nt: TGCAGCGGGGACGGACCGGACAGTGACTCTGGAAACACCATATATTTT

j_gene: TRBJ2-1
abundance: -
d_gene: -
v_gene: TRBV28
CDR3aa: CASRDRDASYNEQFF
CDR3nt: TGTGCCAGCAGGGACCGGGACGCCTCCTACAATGAGCAGTTCTTC

j_gene: TRBJ2-3
abundance: once
d_gene: TRBD1
v_gene: TRBV30
CDR3aa: CAWSGTGGTDTQYF
CDR3nt: TGTGCCTGGAGCGGGACAGGGGGCACAGATACGCAGTATTTT

j_gene: TRBJ2-1
abundance: -
d_gene: TRBD1
v_gene: TRBV2
CDR3aa: CASRWTGSYNEQFF
CDR3nt: TGTGCCAGCAGATGGACAGGCTCCTACAATGAGCAGTTCTTC

j_gene: TRBJ2-1
abundance: -
d_gene: TRBD2
v_gene: TRBV7-3
CDR3aa: CASSPTGLDYNEQFF
CDR3nt: TGTGCCAGCAGCCCCACGGGACTAGACTACAATGAGCAGTTCTTC

j_gene: TRBJ1-5
abundance: -
d_gene: -
v_gene: TRBV15
CDR3aa: CATSREGSSNQPQHF
CDR3nt: TGTGCCACCAGCAGAGAAGGATCGAGCAATCAGCCCCAGCATTTT

j_gene: TRBJ2-7
abundance: -
d_gene: TRBD1
v_gene: TRBV28
CDR3aa: CASSPRDRGYYEQYF
CDR3nt: TGTGCCAGCAGTCCCCGGGACAGGGGCTACTACGAGCAGTACTTC

j_gene: TRBJ2-7
abundance: -
d_gene: -
v_gene: TRBV6-5
CDR3aa: CASSTLQGYEQYF
CDR3nt: TGTGCCAGCAGTACCCTACAGGGATACGAGCAGTACTTC

j_gene: TRBJ2-1
abundance: -
d_gene: TRBD2
v_gene: TRBV4-2
CDR3aa: CASSQVAAGVPQEQFF
CDR3nt: TGTGCCAGCAGCCAAGTAGCAGCGGGAGTACCCCAAGAGCAGTTCTTC

j_gene: TRBJ1-2
abundance: -
d_gene: -
v_gene: TRBV19
CDR3aa: CASSIHYGYTF
CDR3nt: TGTGCCAGTAGTATTCATTATGGCTACACCTTC

j_gene: TRBJ1-2
abundance: once
d_gene: -
v_gene: TRBV30
CDR3aa: CAWRGSGDYGYTF
CDR3nt: TGTGCCTGGAGGGGTTCAGGCGACTATGGCTACACCTTC

j_gene: TRBJ2-1
abundance: -
d_gene: TRBD2
v_gene: TRBV30
CDR3aa: CAWRETSGGAFF
CDR3nt: TGTGCCTGGAGGGAGACTAGCGGGGGGGCATTCTTC

j_gene: TRBJ1-1
abundance: -
d_gene: -
v_gene: TRBV4-1
CDR3aa: CASSQSPGLNTEAFF
CDR3nt: TGCGCCAGCAGCCAATCGCCGGGTTTGAACACTGAAGCTTTCTTT

j_gene: TRBJ2-3
abundance: -
d_gene: -
v_gene: TRBV12-3/TRBV12-4
CDR3aa: CASSPRGDASTDTQYF
CDR3nt: TGTGCCAGCAGCCCCAGGGGGGATGCTAGCACAGATACGCAGTATTTT

j_gene: TRBJ2-7
abundance: -
d_gene: TRBD2
v_gene: TRBV12-3/TRBV12-4
CDR3aa: CASSWSGGTMRYEQYF
CDR3nt: TGTGCCAGCAGTTGGTCTGGCGGGACTATGCGCTACGAGCAGTACTTC

j_gene: TRBJ2-5
abundance: once
d_gene: TRBD1
v_gene: TRBV7-8
CDR3aa: CASSWTGEETQYF
CDR3nt: TGTGCCAGCAGCTGGACAGGGGAAGAGACCCAGTACTTC

j_gene: TRBJ2-2
abundance: -
d_gene: -
v_gene: TRBV4-1
CDR3aa: CASSQARDSWHTGELFF
CDR3nt: TGCGCCAGCAGCCAGGCCCGGGACTCATGGCACACCGGGGAGCTGTTTTTT

j_gene: TRBJ2-5
abundance: -
d_gene: -
v_gene: TRBV7-8
CDR3aa: CASRSPDQGTQYF
CDR3nt: TGTGCCAGCAGGAGCCCGGACCAGGGGACCCAGTACTTC

j_gene: TRBJ2-7
abundance: -
d_gene: -
v_gene: TRBV12-3/TRBV12-4
CDR3aa: CASSLGVDSYEQYF
CDR3nt: TGTGCCAGCAGTTTAGGGGTCGATTCCTACGAGCAGTACTTC

j_gene: TRBJ2-7
abundance: -
d_gene: -
v_gene: TRBV28
CDR3aa: CASSPLADNHYEQYF
CDR3nt: TGTGCCAGCAGTCCCTTAGCAGACAATCACTACGAGCAGTACTTC

j_gene: TRBJ2-1
abundance: -
d_gene: TRBD2
v_gene: TRBV5-4
CDR3aa: CASSTRSGADNEQFF
CDR3nt: TGTGCCAGCAGCACGAGGAGCGGGGCTGACAATGAGCAGTTCTTC

j_gene: TRBJ1-3
abundance: -
d_gene: TRBD1
v_gene: TRBV20-1
CDR3aa: CSAASGQFSGNTIYF
CDR3nt: TGCAGTGCTGCTTCGGGACAGTTCTCTGGAAACACCATATATTTT

j_gene: TRBJ2-1
abundance: -
d_gene: -
v_gene: TRBV28
CDR3aa: CASSFYPSLARGPDNEQFF
CDR3nt: TGTGCCAGCAGTTTTTACCCCAGTTTGGCTCGGGGGCCGGACAATGAGCAGTTCTTC

j_gene: TRBJ2-1
abundance: -
d_gene: TRBD2
v_gene: TRBV29-1
CDR3aa: CSVALAGLNEQFF
CDR3nt: TGCAGCGTTGCCCTAGCGGGACTCAATGAGCAGTTCTTC

j_gene: TRBJ2-7
abundance: -
d_gene: -
v_gene: TRBV7-9
CDR3aa: CASSPETESSYEQYF
CDR3nt: TGTGCCAGCAGCCCGGAGACGGAGAGCTCCTACGAGCAGTACTTC

j_gene: TRBJ2-1
abundance: once
d_gene: -
v_gene: TRBV25-1
CDR3aa: CASSEIGTQGDEQFF
CDR3nt: TGTGCCAGCAGTGAAATTGGAACACAGGGAGATGAGCAGTTCTTC

j_gene: TRBJ2-7
abundance: -
d_gene: TRBD2
v_gene: TRBV11-2
CDR3aa: CASSLDSGSSYEQYF
CDR3nt: TGTGCCAGCAGCTTAGATAGCGGGAGCTCCTACGAGCAGTACTTC

j_gene: TRBJ2-7
abundance: -
d_gene: TRBD1
v_gene: TRBV2
CDR3aa: CAIWTGGPGEQYF
CDR3nt: TGTGCCATATGGACAGGAGGTCCCGGCGAGCAGTACTTC

j_gene: TRBJ2-1
abundance: -
d_gene: -
v_gene: TRBV13
CDR3aa: CASSSLAEAYNEQFF
CDR3nt: TGTGCCAGCAGCTCTCTGGCGGAGGCCTACAATGAGCAGTTCTTC

j_gene: TRBJ2-3
abundance: -
d_gene: -
v_gene: TRBV9
CDR3aa: CASSLRRGDTQYF
CDR3nt: TGTGCCAGCAGCTTGCGTCGGGGAGATACGCAGTATTTT

j_gene: TRBJ2-6
abundance: -
d_gene: -
v_gene: TRBV29-1
CDR3aa: CSVESYSGANVLTF
CDR3nt: TGCAGCGTTGAGTCTTATTCTGGGGCCAACGTCCTGACTTTC

j_gene: TRBJ1-2
abundance: -
d_gene: TRBD1
v_gene: TRBV7-9
CDR3aa: CASSRPGQGHYGYTF
CDR3nt: TGTGCCAGCAGCCGTCCGGGACAGGGGCACTATGGCTACACCTTC

j_gene: TRBJ2-6
abundance: -
d_gene: TRBD1
v_gene: TRBV20-1
CDR3aa: CSAGRLQGAPGANVLTF
CDR3nt: TGCAGTGCCGGAAGGTTGCAGGGGGCGCCTGGGGCCAACGTCCTGACTTTC

j_gene: TRBJ1-4
abundance: -
d_gene: -
v_gene: TRBV7-6
CDR3aa: CASSLGPFPNEKLFF
CDR3nt: TGTGCCAGCAGCTTAGGTCCATTTCCTAATGAAAAACTGTTTTTT

j_gene: TRBJ2-7
abundance: -
d_gene: -
v_gene: TRBV28
CDR3aa: CASSYQTESYEQYF
CDR3nt: TGTGCCAGCAGTTACCAGACGGAGTCCTACGAGCAGTACTTC

j_gene: TRBJ2-1
abundance: -
d_gene: TRBD2
v_gene: TRBV4-1
CDR3aa: CASSQLAGGPNEQFF
CDR3nt: TGCGCCAGCAGCCAACTAGCGGGAGGGCCCAATGAGCAGTTCTTC

j_gene: TRBJ2-7
abundance: -
d_gene: TRBD1
v_gene: TRBV5-6
CDR3aa: CASTEGQGVPNEQYF
CDR3nt: TGTGCCAGCACCGAGGGGCAGGGGGTCCCCAACGAGCAGTACTTC

j_gene: TRBJ1-2
abundance: -
d_gene: TRBD1
v_gene: TRBV9
CDR3aa: CASSPTGGDGYTF
CDR3nt: TGTGCCAGCAGCCCTACAGGGGGCGATGGCTACACCTTC

j_gene: TRBJ2-7
abundance: -
d_gene: TRBD1
v_gene: TRBV20-1
CDR3aa: CSAPGAGQGNYEQYF
CDR3nt: TGCAGTGCACCCGGGGCGGGACAGGGGAACTACGAGCAGTACTTC

j_gene: TRBJ2-3
abundance: once
d_gene: TRBD2
v_gene: TRBV7-3
CDR3aa: CASSYKTGLAGDTQYF
CDR3nt: TGTGCCAGCAGTTATAAGACGGGACTAGCGGGAGATACGCAGTATTTT